A single sample gave rise to the 14 T cell receptor beta chains below, sequenced in a study of blood T cell repertoires in COVID-19. Assay used: immunoSEQ multiplex PCR; TCRdb lists only in-frame clones, some missing. The sample lists approximately 490,000 clones, 87% occurring once. The source material was PBMCs or T cells enriched from blood (not recorded which). The receptors shown here come from a woman aged 18-29 years who had recovered from COVID-19.

The rearrangement links TRBV19 to TRBJ2-7; D not resolved. This CDR3 spans 13 amino acids. V was cut by 2 bases and J by 2 bases, with 7 bases left in between. Germline CDR1 reads LNHDA; CDR2 reads SQIVND (reference sequence). CDR3 sequence (DNA): TGTGCCAGTAGTATATGGCTGGCCTACGAGCAGTACTTC. Amino acid sequence: CASSIWLAYEQYF.

The chain has TRBV5-5 and TRBJ1-1; 10 nucleotides match TRBD1. This CDR3 contains 15 residues. Germline CDR1 reads SGHKS; CDR2 reads YYEKEE (reference sequence). V gave up 0 bases and J gave up 5 bases; unmatched junction bases: 4. The CDR3: CASSLGGQGLTEAFF. Here the CDR3 DNA reads TGTGCCAGCAGCTTGGGGGGACAGGGGTTAACTGAAGCTTTCTTT.

The chain is built from TRBV18 and TRBJ1-3; the D is unclear. Germline lookup yields CDR1 KGHSH and CDR2 LQKENI. Trimming removed 3 bases at V and 4 bases at J, with 7 bases between. The CDR3 contains 13 residues. The CDR3 sequence: CASSPEHGNTIYF. The CDR3 DNA reads as TGTGCCAGCTCACCGGAGCACGGAAACACCATATATTTT.

The chain is built from TRBV29-1 and TRBJ2-7; possibly TRBD2 for D (7 bases). From germline, CDR1 is SQVTM and CDR2 ANQGSEA. This CDR3 comprises 16 residues. Trimming shortened V by 4 bases and J by 2 bases, and 21 bases separated the two germline ends. CDR3 amino acids: CSVVSRGADRTYEQYF. The CDR3 coding sequence is TGCAGCGTTGTATCTCGGGGGGCAGACCGAACCTACGAGCAGTACTTC.

This chain uses TRBV3-1 (or the pseudogene TRBV3-2) with TRBJ1-1; D is uncertain. Per germline, CDR1 LGHDT and CDR2 YNNKEL (reference sequence). CDR3 size: 13 residues. V shed 5 bases and J shed 5 bases, with 12 bases lying between them. CDR3 protein: CASSGTEETEAFF. CDR3 coding DNA: TGTGCCAGCAGCGGCACGGAGGAGACTGAAGCTTTCTTT.

The V call is TRBV11-2, the J call TRBJ1-1; D possibly corresponds to TRBD1 (5 bases). The CDR3 is 14 amino acids. Germline lookup yields CDR1 SGHAT and CDR2 FQNNGV. Trimming took off 3 bases at V and 3 bases at J, with 11 bases between the two ends. CDR3 region: CASSFSRADTEAFF. The CDR3 DNA sequence: TGTGCCAGCAGCTTCAGCAGGGCTGACACTGAAGCTTTCTTT.

V and J are TRBV7-2 and TRBJ1-1; 10 bases match TRBD1. Germline CDR1 reads SGHTA; CDR2 reads FQGNSA. CDR3 length: 14 residues. The V and J ends lost 3 bases and 12 bases, in that order; junction bases with no gene match: 10. The CDR3 nucleotides read TGTGCCAGCAGCTTGAGTCGGACAGGGGGGTCGCCTTTCTTT. Translation: CASSLSRTGGSPFF.

This clone came up once. This chain connects TRBV18 to TRBJ2-3, with 7 bases that match TRBD2. The CDR3 is 15 amino acids. Trimming took 4 bases from V and 3 from J; bases not matched to a gene: 7. Per germline, CDR1 KGHSH and CDR2 LQKENI. In DNA, the CDR3 is TGTGCCAGCTCACTCCGGGGAGGGCCTACAGATACGCAGTATTTT. It yields the protein CASSLRGGPTDTQYF.

There are a few counts of this clone. The V call is TRBV15, the J call TRBJ1-5; possibly TRBD1 for D (5 bases). V shed 4 bases and J shed 6 bases, with 13 bases lying between them. Germline loops: CDR1 LNHNV, CDR2 YYDKDF (reference sequence). This CDR3 has 14 amino acids. CDR3: CATSIGGRGQPQHF. DNA for the CDR3: TGTGCCACCAGCATTGGAGGGAGGGGTCAGCCCCAGCATTTT. Combining the CDR3 with reference TRBV15 and TRBJ1-5 gives the whole variable domain DAMVIQNPRYQVTQFGKPVTLSCSQTLNHNVMYWYQQKSSQAPKLLFHYYDKDFNNEADTPDNFQSRRPNTSFCFLDIRSPGLGDTAMYLCATSIGGRGQPQHFGDGTRLSIL.

The chain couples TRBV5-1 to TRBJ2-7; TRBD1 agrees at 8 bases. This CDR3 spans 15 amino acids. After removal of 3 bases from V and 6 bases from J, the junction contained 11 bases not matched to a gene. Germline V CDR1 and CDR2: SGHRS, YFSETQ. CDR3 sequence (DNA): TGCGCCAGCAGCTCATATCCGGGACAGGTTGGCGAGCAGTACTTC. Protein sequence: CASSSYPGQVGEQYF.

As DNA, the CDR3 is TGTGCCAGCAGCGAGCGGACAGGGGGCCTTTTGAACGAGCAGTACTTC. Its protein product is CASSERTGGLLNEQYF. This sequence joins TRBV9 and TRBJ2-7; TRBD1 matches at 11 bases. CDR3 length equals 16 residues. The V and J ends lost 3 bases and 5 bases, in that order; junction bases with no gene match: 10. Germline-derived CDR1 and CDR2 are SGDLS and YYNGEE.

The CDR3 here is CASSRTRNYGYTF. CDR3 nucleotides: TGTGCCAGCAGTCGTACAAGAAACTATGGCTACACCTTC. The chain couples TRBV6-5 to TRBJ1-2; no definite D call. Germline V CDR1 and CDR2: MNHEY, SVGAGI. This CDR3 spans 13 amino acids. The germline V and J ends were trimmed by 5 bases and 2 bases, with 9 bases remaining between them.

This chain joins TRBV9 and TRBJ1-1; 7 positions agree with TRBD1. The CDR3 consists of 14 residues. With V trimmed by 2 bases and J by 4 bases, 5 bases remained unmatched. The germline V gene encodes CDR1 SGDLS and CDR2 YYNGEE. CDR3 sequence (DNA): TGTGCCAGCAGCGTGATATCAGGGGGCACTGAAGCTTTCTTT. Amino acid sequence: CASSVISGGTEAFF.

The chain couples TRBV7-2 to TRBJ2-3; D possibly corresponds to TRBD1 (6 bases). This CDR3 is built from 14 residues. The V end was cut by 3 bases, the J end by 4 bases, with 11 bases between. Germline V gene data show CDR1 as SGHTA and CDR2 as FQGNSA. As DNA, the CDR3 is TGTGCCAGCAGCTTCCCCGCAGGGGCAGATACGCAGTATTTT. It codes for CASSFPAGADTQYF.